This T cell receptor beta chain appears in the sequencing data of a study of post-analysis software for immune sequencing data. Points from the study as a whole: Patients carried 4 or 5 TRBV segments more frequently than controls did, and TRBV5-6, TRBV5-1 and TRBV20-1 were among them.

Every TCR beta cDNA library bore unique molecular identifiers. MiXCR, run by TCRdb on the PCR reads, gives a single entry per CDR3 protein. The sample has 380,000 or so distinct CDR3 sequences, approximately 33% seen once. Germline-derived CDR1 and CDR2 are SGHTA and FQGNSA. CDR3 length: 14 amino acids. As for this clonotype: The antigen is unknown. One junction end disagrees with the germline gene, perhaps due to a read error.

The chain joins TRBV7-2 to TRBJ2-1; perhaps TRBD1 as D (5 bases). This receptor was identified in a girl aged 5-17 years with multiple sclerosis. What was sequenced was blood. The CDR3 protein is CAGSLEDNRNEQFF. In DNA, the CDR3 is TGTGCCGGCAGCTTAGAGGACAATAGGAATGAGCAGTTCTTC.